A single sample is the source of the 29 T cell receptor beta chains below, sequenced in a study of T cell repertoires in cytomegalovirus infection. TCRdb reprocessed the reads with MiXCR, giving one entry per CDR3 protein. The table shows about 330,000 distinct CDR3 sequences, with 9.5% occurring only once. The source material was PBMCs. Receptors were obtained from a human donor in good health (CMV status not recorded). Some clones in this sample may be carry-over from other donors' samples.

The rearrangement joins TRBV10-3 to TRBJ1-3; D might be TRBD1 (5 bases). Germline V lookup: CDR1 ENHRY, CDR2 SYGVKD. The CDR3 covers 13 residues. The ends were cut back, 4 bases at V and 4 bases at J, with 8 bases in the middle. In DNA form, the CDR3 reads TGTGCCATCAGTGGGGACCAGGGAAACACCATATATTTT. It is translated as CAISGDQGNTIYF.

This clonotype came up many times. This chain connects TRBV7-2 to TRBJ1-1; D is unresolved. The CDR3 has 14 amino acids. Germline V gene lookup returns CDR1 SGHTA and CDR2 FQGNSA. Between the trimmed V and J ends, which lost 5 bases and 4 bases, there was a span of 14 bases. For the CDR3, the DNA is TGTGCCAGCAGCCTCCAGGTGGGAGGCACTGAAGCTTTCTTT. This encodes CASSLQVGGTEAFF.

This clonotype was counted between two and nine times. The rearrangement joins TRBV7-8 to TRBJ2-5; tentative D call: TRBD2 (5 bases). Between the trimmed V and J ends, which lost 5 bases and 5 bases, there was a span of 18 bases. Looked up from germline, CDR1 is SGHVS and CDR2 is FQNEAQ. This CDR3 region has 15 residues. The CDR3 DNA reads TGTGCCAGCAGCCCCCGGTTCCCCCCGGGGGAGACCCAGTACTTC. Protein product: CASSPRFPPGETQYF.

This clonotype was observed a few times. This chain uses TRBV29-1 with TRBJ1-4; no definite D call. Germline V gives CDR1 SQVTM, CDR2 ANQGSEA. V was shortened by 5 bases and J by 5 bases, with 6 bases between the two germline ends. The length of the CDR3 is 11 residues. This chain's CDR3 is CSVLANEKLFF. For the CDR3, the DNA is TGCAGCGTTTTGGCGAATGAAAAACTGTTTTTT.

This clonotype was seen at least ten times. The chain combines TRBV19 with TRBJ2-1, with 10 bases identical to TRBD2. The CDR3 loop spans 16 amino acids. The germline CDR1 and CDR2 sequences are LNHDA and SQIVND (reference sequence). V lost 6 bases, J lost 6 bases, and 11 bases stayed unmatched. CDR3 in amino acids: CASRWGASGSSNEQFF. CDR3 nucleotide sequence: TGTGCCAGTAGATGGGGAGCTAGCGGGAGCAGCAATGAGCAGTTCTTC.

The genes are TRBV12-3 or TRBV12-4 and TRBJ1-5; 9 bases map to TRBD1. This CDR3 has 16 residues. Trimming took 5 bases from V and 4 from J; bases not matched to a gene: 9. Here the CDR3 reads CASSPPGQGGNQPQHF. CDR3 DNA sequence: TGTGCCAGCAGTCCTCCGGGACAGGGAGGGAATCAGCCCCAGCATTTT.

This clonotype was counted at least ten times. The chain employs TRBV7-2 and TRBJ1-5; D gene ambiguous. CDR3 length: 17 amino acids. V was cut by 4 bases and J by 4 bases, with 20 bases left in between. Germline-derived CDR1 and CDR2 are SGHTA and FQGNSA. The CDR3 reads CASSSTGRHGENQPQHF. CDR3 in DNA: TGTGCCAGCAGCTCAACTGGGCGGCATGGGGAAAATCAGCCCCAGCATTTT.

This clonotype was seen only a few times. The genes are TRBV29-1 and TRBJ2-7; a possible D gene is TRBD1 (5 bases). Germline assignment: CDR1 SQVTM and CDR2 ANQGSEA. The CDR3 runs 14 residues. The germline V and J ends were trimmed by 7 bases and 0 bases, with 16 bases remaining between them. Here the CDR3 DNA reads TGCAGCGCTCGACAGAACCAAATCTCCTACGAGCAGTACTTC. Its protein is CSARQNQISYEQYF.

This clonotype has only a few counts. The CDR3 DNA reads as TGTGCCAGCAGGCGGGCAGGGGGTATTTCTGGAAACACCATATATTTT. This translates into CASRRAGGISGNTIYF. V and J are TRBV12-3 or TRBV12-4 and TRBJ1-3, with 7 bases matching TRBD1. V shed 6 bases and J 1 base; nucleotides not matched to a gene: 9. The CDR3 has 16 residues.

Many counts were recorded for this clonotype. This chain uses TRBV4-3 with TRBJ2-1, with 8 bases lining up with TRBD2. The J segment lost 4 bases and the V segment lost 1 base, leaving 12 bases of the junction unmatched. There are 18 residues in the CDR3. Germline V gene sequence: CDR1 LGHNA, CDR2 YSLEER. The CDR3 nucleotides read TGCGCCAGCAGCCAAGTTCCCGAGGGCGGGAGGCCTTACAATGAGCAGTTCTTC. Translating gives CASSQVPEGGRPYNEQFF.

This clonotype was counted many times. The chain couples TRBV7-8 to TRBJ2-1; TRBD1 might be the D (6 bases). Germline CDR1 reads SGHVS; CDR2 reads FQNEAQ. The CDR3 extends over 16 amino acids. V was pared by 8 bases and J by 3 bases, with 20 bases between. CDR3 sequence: CASSDHRVPFYNEQFF. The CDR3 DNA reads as TGTGCCAGCTCAGATCACAGGGTCCCTTTCTACAATGAGCAGTTCTTC. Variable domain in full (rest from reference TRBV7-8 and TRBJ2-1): GAGVSQSPRYKVAKRGQDVALRCDPISGHVSLFWYQQALGQGPEFLTYFQNEAQLDKSGLPSDRFFAERPEGSVSTLKIQRTQQEDSAVYLCASSDHRVPFYNEQFFGPGTRLTVL.

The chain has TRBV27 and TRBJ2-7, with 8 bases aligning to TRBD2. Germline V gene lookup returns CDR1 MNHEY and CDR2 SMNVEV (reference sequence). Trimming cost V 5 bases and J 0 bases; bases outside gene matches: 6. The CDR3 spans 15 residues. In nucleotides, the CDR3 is TGTGCCAGCAGTCGGGGGGGATTAATCTCCTACGAGCAGTACTTC. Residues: CASSRGGLISYEQYF.

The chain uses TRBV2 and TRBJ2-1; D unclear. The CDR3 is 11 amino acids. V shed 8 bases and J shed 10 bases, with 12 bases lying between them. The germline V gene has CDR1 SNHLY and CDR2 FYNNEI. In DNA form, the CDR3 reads TGTGCCAGCCTATCCACAATGGAGCAGTTCTTC. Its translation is CASLSTMEQFF.

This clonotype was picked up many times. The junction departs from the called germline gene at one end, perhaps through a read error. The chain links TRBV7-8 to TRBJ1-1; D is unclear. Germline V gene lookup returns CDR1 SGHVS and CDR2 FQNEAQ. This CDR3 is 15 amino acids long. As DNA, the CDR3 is TGTGCCAGCACCTTACTTAGGGCCAAGGTAGCTGAAGCTTTCTTT. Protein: CASTLLRAKVAEAFF.

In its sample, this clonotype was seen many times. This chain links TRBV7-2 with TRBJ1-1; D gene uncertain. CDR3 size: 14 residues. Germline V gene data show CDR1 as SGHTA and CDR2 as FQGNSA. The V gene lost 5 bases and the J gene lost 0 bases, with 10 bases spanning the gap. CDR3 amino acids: CASSLAGMNTEAFF. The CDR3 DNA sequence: TGTGCCAGCAGCCTCGCGGGTATGAACACTGAAGCTTTCTTT.

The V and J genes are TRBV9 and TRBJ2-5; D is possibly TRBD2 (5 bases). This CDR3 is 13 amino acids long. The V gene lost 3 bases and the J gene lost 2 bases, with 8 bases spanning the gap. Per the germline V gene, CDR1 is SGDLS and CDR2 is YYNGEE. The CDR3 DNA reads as TGTGCCAGCAGCGGTAGCGCTCAAGAGACCCAGTACTTC. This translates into CASSGSAQETQYF.

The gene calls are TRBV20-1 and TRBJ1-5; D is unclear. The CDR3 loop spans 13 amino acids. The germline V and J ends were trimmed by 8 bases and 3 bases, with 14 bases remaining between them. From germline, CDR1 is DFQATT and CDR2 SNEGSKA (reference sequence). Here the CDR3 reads CSLAGGLNQPQHF. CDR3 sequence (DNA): TGCAGTCTAGCCGGAGGTCTCAATCAGCCCCAGCATTTT.

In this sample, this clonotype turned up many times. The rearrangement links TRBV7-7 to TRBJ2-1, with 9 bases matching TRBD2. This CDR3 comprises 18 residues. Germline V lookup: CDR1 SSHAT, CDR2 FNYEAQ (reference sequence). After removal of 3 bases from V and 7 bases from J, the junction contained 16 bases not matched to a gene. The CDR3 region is CASSLFGGAGGGGNEQFF. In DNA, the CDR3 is TGTGCCAGCAGCTTGTTCGGGGGAGCGGGAGGTGGTGGGAATGAGCAGTTCTTC.

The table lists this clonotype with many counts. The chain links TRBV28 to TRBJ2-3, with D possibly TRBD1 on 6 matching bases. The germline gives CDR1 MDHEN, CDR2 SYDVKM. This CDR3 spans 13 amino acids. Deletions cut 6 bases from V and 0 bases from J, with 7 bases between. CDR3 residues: CASRDSSTDTQYF. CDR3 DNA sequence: TGTGCCAGCAGGGACAGTAGCACAGATACGCAGTATTTT.

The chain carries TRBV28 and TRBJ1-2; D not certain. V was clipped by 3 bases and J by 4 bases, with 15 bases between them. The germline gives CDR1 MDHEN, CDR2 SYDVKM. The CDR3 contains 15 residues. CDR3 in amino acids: CASSLDDAARYGYTF. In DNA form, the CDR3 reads TGTGCCAGCAGTTTGGACGATGCGGCTCGCTATGGCTACACCTTC.

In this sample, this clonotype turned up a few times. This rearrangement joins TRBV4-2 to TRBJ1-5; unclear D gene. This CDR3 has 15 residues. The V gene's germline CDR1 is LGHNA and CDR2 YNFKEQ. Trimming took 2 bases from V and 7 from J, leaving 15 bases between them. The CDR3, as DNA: TGTGCCAGCAGCCAAAAGCCCCGGGCGGGGCAGCCCCAGCATTTT. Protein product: CASSQKPRAGQPQHF.

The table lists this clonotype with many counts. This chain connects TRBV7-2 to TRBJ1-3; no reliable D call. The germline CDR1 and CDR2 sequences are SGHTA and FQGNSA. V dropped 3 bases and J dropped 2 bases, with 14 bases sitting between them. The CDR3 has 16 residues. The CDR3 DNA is TGTGCCAGCAGCTTCTCACGCGGGCGCCCTGGAAACACCATATATTTT. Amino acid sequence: CASSFSRGRPGNTIYF.

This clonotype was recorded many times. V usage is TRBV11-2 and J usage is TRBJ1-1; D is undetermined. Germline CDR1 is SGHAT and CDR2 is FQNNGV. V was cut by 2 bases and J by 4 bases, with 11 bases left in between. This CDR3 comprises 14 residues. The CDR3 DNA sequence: TGTGCCAGCAGCTTATTGGCTGAGCTCACTGAAGCTTTCTTT. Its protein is CASSLLAELTEAFF.

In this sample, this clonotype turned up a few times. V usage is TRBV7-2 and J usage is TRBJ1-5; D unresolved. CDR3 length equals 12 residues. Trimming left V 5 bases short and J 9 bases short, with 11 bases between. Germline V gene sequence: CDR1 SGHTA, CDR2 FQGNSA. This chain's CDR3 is CASSPPWGPQHF. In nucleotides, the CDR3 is TGTGCCAGCAGCCCGCCTTGGGGGCCCCAGCATTTT.

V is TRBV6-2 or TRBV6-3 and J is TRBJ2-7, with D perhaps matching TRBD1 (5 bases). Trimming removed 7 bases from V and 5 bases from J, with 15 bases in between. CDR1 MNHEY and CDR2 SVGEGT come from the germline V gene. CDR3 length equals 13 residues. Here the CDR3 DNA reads TGTGCCAGCAATGACCCAGGGCTTGACGAGCAGTACTTC. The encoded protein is CASNDPGLDEQYF.

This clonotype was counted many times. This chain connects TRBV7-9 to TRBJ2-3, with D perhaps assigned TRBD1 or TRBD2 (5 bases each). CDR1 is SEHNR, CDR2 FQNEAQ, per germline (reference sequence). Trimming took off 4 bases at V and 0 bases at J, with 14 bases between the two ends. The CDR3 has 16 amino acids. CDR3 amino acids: CASSWDARASTDTQYF. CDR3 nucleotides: TGTGCCAGCAGCTGGGACGCCCGTGCTAGCACAGATACGCAGTATTTT.

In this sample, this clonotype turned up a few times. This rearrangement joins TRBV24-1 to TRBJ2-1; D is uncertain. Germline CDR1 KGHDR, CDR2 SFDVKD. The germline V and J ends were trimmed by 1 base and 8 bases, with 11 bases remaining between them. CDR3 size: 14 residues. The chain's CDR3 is CATSDLRLSDEQFF. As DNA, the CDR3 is TGTGCCACCAGTGATTTACGGCTATCGGATGAGCAGTTCTTC.

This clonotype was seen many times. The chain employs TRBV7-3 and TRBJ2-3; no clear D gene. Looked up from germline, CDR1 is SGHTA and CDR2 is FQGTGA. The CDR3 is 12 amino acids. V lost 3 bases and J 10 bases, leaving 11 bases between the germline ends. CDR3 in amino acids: CASSFSGPPQYF. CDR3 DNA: TGTGCCAGCAGCTTCAGTGGCCCTCCGCAGTATTTT.

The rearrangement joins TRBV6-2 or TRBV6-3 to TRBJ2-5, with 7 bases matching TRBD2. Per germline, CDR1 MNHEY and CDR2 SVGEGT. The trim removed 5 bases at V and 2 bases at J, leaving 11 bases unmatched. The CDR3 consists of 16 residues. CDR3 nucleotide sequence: TGTGCCAGCAGTCAACCTCAGCGACTAGCTCAAGAGACCCAGTACTTC. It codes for CASSQPQRLAQETQYF.